This section outlines one T cell receptor (beta chain) sequence together with its context. Per the original methods: Amplification with reference gene primers provided the estimates of nucleated cell counts. Only in-frame clones appear in the TCRdb table, and some are missing; sequencing was by immunoSEQ multiplex PCR. The V and J calls and the clone size are those of that table, but D and trimming were determined from the DNA. Here the sample spans about 260,000 clones, around 92% being singletons. The record originates from a study of blood T cell repertoires in COVID-19. Whole-study context: Acute-phase and convalescent COVID-19 samples originated in the United States, Italy and Spain. Sources were T cells, B-cell-depleted T cells, or PBMCs; the material itself was cDNA or gDNA.

Trimming cost V 0 bases and J 1 base; bases outside gene matches: 1. The length of the CDR3 is 16 residues. CDR1 KGHDR and CDR2 SFDVKD come from the germline V gene. The source is a person under 30 with COVID-19, enrolled during active disease. The V gene is TRBV24-1, the J gene TRBJ2-5; 10 bases are shared with TRBD1. Sequencing was carried out using peripheral blood. CDR3 in amino acids: CATSDLGQGGQETQYF. Written as DNA, the CDR3 is TGTGCCACCAGTGATTTGGGACAGGGGGGCCAAGAGACCCAGTACTTC.